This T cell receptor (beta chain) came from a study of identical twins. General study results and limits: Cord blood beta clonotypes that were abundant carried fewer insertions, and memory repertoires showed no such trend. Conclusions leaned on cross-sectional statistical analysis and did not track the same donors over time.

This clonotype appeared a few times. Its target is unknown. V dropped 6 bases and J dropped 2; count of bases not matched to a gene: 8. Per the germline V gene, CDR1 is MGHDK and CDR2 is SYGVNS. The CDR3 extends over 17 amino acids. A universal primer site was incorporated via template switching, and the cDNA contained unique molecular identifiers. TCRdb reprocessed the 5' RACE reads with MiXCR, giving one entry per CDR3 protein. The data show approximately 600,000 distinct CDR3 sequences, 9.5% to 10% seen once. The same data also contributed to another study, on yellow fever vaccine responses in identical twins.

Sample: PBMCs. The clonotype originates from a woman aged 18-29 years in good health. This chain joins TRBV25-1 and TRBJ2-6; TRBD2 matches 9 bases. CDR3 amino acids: CASSRSGGPPGANVLTF. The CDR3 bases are TGTGCCAGCAGCCGGAGCGGGGGGCCGCCTGGGGCCAACGTCCTGACTTTC.